The T cell receptor (beta chain) described here comes from a study of blood T cell dynamics during melanoma immunotherapy. Broader study findings: Whether repertoire-driving clones were melanoma-specific could not be determined.

Sequencing was performed with immunoSEQ multiplex PCR; in TCRdb, only in-frame clones are kept and a portion is missing. The sample contains about 28,000 clones, around four fifths of which appear only once. The V gene end was trimmed by 3 bases and the J gene end by 8 bases; junction bases not matched to a gene: 10. This CDR3 region has 15 residues. Per germline, CDR1 SGDLS and CDR2 YYNGEE. This clone occurred once. Its antigen is unknown. Time point given: week 3, after first cycle of checkpoint inhibitor. Blood was drawn before treatment and at week 3 after checkpoint blockade. At 12 weeks after first infusion, RECIST 1.1 defined response for most patients.

The chain links TRBV9 to TRBJ2-1; 8 bases line up with TRBD1. This specimen consisted of blood, obtained from a patient treated with checkpoint blockade. This clonotype was sampled from a human donor with melanoma. CDR3 amino acids: CASSAGQGRGDEQFF. In DNA form, the CDR3 reads TGTGCCAGCAGCGCCGGACAGGGTCGAGGGGATGAGCAGTTCTTC.